This TCR beta chain was recovered during a study of cytomegalovirus exposure and HLA in healthy donors. PCR amplification relied on 60 Vbeta primers (plus 13 Jbeta primers). Here immunoSEQ multiplex PCR was the method, and the copy in TCRdb shows in-frame clones only, minus some. The sample has approximately 87,000 clones, 84% seen once. V gave up 3 bases and J gave up 6 bases; unmatched junction bases: 3. Germline CDR1 and CDR2: SGHRS and YFSETQ. The CDR3 spans 13 residues. The origin of this receptor is a woman under 30 in good health and CMV-seropositive. This chain uses TRBV5-1 with TRBJ2-7; TRBD1 matches at 10 bases. The sample taken for sequencing was PBMCs. The CDR3 coding sequence is TGCGCCAGCAGCTCCGGACAGGGGGGCGAGCAGTACTTC. This translates into CASSSGQGGEQYF.